The 21 T cell receptor beta chains given below trace back to one sample, sequenced in a study of beta chain features in type 1 diabetes. The whole isolated RNA underwent reverse transcription, so sequencing captured expressed TCRB transcripts. The assay was immunoSEQ multiplex PCR, and TCRdb's table has in-frame clones only and misses some. The table lists some 400,000 clones, roughly 16% of them singletons, with approximately 0.02% in the top ten. Sequenced input: naive CD4+ T cells from blood. The receptors come from a woman aged 18 to 35 in good health.

This clone came up a few times. V gene TRBV27 combines with J gene TRBJ2-5, with 9 bases lining up with TRBD1. The CDR3 is 15 amino acids. The V gene's germline CDR1 is MNHEY and CDR2 SMNVEV (reference sequence). J lost 2 bases, V lost 5 bases, and 6 bases had no gene match. CDR3 bases: TGTGCCAGCAGTCGTCCGGGGACAGGGCAAGAGACCCAGTACTTC. Translating it yields CASSRPGTGQETQYF.

This chain uses TRBV30 with TRBJ1-5; 10 bases fit TRBD1. Germline CDR1 is GTSNPN and CDR2 is SVGIG (reference sequence). The CDR3 is 16 amino acids. Germline trimming cut 2 bases from V and 3 bases from J; bases unmatched to any gene: 7. The CDR3 coding sequence is TGTGCCTGGAGTTTTGGGACAGGGGACTTCAATCAGCCCCAGCATTTT. The encoded protein is CAWSFGTGDFNQPQHF.

This clone has only a few counts. The chain uses TRBV2 and TRBJ2-5; 10 nucleotides match TRBD2. Per germline, CDR1 SNHLY and CDR2 FYNNEI. Germline trimming cut 1 base from V and 2 bases from J; bases unmatched to any gene: 7. The CDR3 length is 17 residues. The CDR3 DNA is TGTGCCAGCAGTGAAGGGGTAGCGGGAGGCGCACAAGAGACCCAGTACTTC. Its translation is CASSEGVAGGAQETQYF.

The table lists this clone with a few counts. The sample contains more than one DNA sequence encoding this CDR3. The V gene is TRBV18, the J gene TRBJ2-5; TRBD2 agrees at 12 bases. Trimming at V came to 3 bases and at J to 4 bases, leaving 0 bases not matched to a gene. From germline, CDR1 is KGHSH and CDR2 LQKENI. This CDR3 contains 14 residues. This CDR3 is CASSPGLAGETQYF. The CDR3 DNA sequence: TGTGCCAGCTCACCGGGACTAGCGGGAGAGACCCAGTACTTC.

This clone was found a few times. The chain uses TRBV7-9 and TRBJ1-2, with TRBD1 matching over 7 bases. V lost 3 bases, J lost 2 bases, and 6 bases stayed unmatched. This CDR3 has 15 amino acids. The germline V gene has CDR1 SEHNR and CDR2 FQNEAQ (reference sequence). The CDR3 nucleotides read TGTGCCAGCAGCTTGAGGACAGGTGACAACTATGGCTACACCTTC. This translates into CASSLRTGDNYGYTF.

This clone was counted a few times. The chain is built from TRBV30 and TRBJ2-7, with 10 positions matching TRBD2. Germline V gene lookup returns CDR1 GTSNPN and CDR2 SVGIG (reference sequence). The CDR3 runs 14 residues. J was trimmed by 2 bases and V by 3 bases; bases with no gene match: 4. CDR3 DNA sequence: TGTGCCTGGAGGTCGCTAGCGGGAGCCTACGAGCAGTACTTC. Translating it yields CAWRSLAGAYEQYF. Variable domain in full (rest from reference TRBV30 and TRBJ2-7): SQTIHQWPATLVQPVGSPLSLECTVEGTSNPNLYWYRQAAGRGLQLLFYSVGIGQISSEVPQNLSASRPQDRQFILSSKKLLLSDSGFYLCAWRSLAGAYEQYFGPGTRLTVT.

The chain uses TRBV7-2 and TRBJ2-3, with 10 bases lining up with TRBD2. Unmatched junction bases numbered 15, after V lost 6 bases and J lost 6 bases. This CDR3 is built from 17 residues. Germline V gene data show CDR1 as SGHTA and CDR2 as FQGNSA. The chain's CDR3 is CASSHRPGLASQDTQYF. CDR3 DNA sequence: TGTGCCAGCAGTCATCGACCGGGACTAGCGTCACAGGATACGCAGTATTTT.

V usage is TRBV27 and J usage is TRBJ2-5; tentatively, D is TRBD1 (5 bases). This CDR3 has 14 amino acids. V was shortened by 2 bases and J by 3 bases, with 10 bases between the two germline ends. The germline CDR1 and CDR2 sequences are MNHEY and SMNVEV (reference sequence). CDR3 sequence (DNA): TGTGCCAGCAGTTTAACTCGCAGGGAAGAGACCCAGTACTTC. Amino acid sequence: CASSLTRREETQYF.

The V call is TRBV19, the J call TRBJ2-7, with TRBD2 as a possible D gene (5 bases). V shed 6 bases and J shed 6 bases, with 15 bases lying between them. This CDR3 is 13 amino acids long. CDR1 is LNHDA, CDR2 SQIVND, per germline (reference sequence). This chain's CDR3 is CASSPGGSREQYF. The CDR3 bases are TGTGCCAGTAGCCCAGGAGGATCCCGCGAGCAGTACTTC.

The table lists this clone with a few counts. This chain uses TRBV28 with TRBJ1-1; TRBD1 matches at 11 bases. Trimming removed 5 bases from V and 10 bases from J; junction bases left unmatched: 9. Germline-derived CDR1 and CDR2 are MDHEN and SYDVKM. CDR3 length: 14 amino acids. In nucleotides, the CDR3 is TGTGCCAGCAGTGGGGACGGACAGGGGGCCCGAGCTTTCTTT. Its protein is CASSGDGQGARAFF.

This clone was seen only a few times. The chain joins TRBV11-1 to TRBJ2-7; maybe TRBD1 (6 bases). V gave up 5 bases and J gave up 2 bases, with 10 bases separating them. CDR1 is SGHAT, CDR2 FQDESV, per germline (reference sequence). The length of the CDR3 is 13 residues. This CDR3 is CASSRDTTYEQYF. In nucleotides, the CDR3 is TGTGCCAGCAGCCGGGACACCACCTACGAGCAGTACTTC.

A few counts support this clone. J is TRBJ2-2 and V is TRBV7-6, with D hard to call. V lost 6 bases, J lost 0 bases, and 11 bases lay in between. CDR1 is SGHVS and CDR2 is FNYEAQ in the germline V gene. The CDR3 length is 15 residues. The CDR3 nucleotides read TGTGCCAGCAGGGAGACTTCCTCGAACACCGGGGAGCTGTTTTTT. This encodes CASRETSSNTGELFF.

This clone showed up just a few times. V and J are TRBV15 and TRBJ2-1; D is unclear. V was shortened by 0 bases and J by 0 bases, with 12 bases between the two germline ends. Germline CDR1 LNHNV, CDR2 YYDKDF (reference sequence). This CDR3 is built from 17 residues. The CDR3 spells CATSRDVSVSSYNEQFF. CDR3 in DNA: TGTGCCACCAGCAGAGATGTGTCCGTCAGCTCCTACAATGAGCAGTTCTTC.

The chain has TRBV5-1 and TRBJ2-1; 11 positions match TRBD2. Germline V gene lookup returns CDR1 SGHRS and CDR2 YFSETQ. The CDR3 runs to 15 residues. V lost 1 base, J lost 7 bases, and 4 bases stayed unmatched. The CDR3 is CASSLTSGSWNEQFF. In nucleotides, the CDR3 is TGCGCCAGCAGCTTGACTAGCGGGAGTTGGAATGAGCAGTTCTTC. The complete variable domain, with remaining parts taken from reference TRBV5-1 and TRBJ2-1, reads KAGVTQTPRYLIKTRGQQVTLSCSPISGHRSVSWYQQTPGQGLQFLFEYFSETQRNKGNFPGRFSGRQFSNSRSEMNVSTLELGDSALYLCASSLTSGSWNEQFFGPGTRLTVL.

J is TRBJ1-1 and V is TRBV5-6; D might be TRBD1 (5 bases). CDR1 is SGHDT, CDR2 YYEEEE, per germline. This CDR3 comprises 13 residues. V lost 0 bases to trimming and J lost 8 bases, with 11 bases between them. The CDR3 loop is CASSLGRAAEAFF. In nucleotides, the CDR3 is TGTGCCAGCAGCTTGGGCAGGGCGGCCGAAGCTTTCTTT.

V is TRBV29-1 and J is TRBJ1-2; D is unclear. V was pared by 2 bases and J by 5 bases, with 12 bases between. Germline CDR1 and CDR2: SQVTM and ANQGSEA. The CDR3 is 13 residues long. This chain's CDR3 is CSVEYLGFYGYTF. CDR3 bases: TGCAGCGTTGAATATCTGGGCTTTTATGGCTACACCTTC.

This clone came up a few times. The chain joins TRBV6-5 to TRBJ1-2, with unresolved D. Germline V gene data show CDR1 as MNHEY and CDR2 as SVGAGI. V gave up 0 bases and J gave up 5 bases, with 10 bases separating them. The CDR3 contains 14 residues. CDR3 residues: CASSYSDREYGYTF. CDR3 in DNA: TGTGCCAGCAGTTACTCAGATAGGGAGTATGGCTACACCTTC.

The V and J genes are TRBV7-6 and TRBJ2-1; 8 bases fit TRBD1. Germline lookup yields CDR1 SGHVS and CDR2 FNYEAQ. This CDR3 is 14 amino acids long. Trimming removed 4 bases from V and 7 bases from J; junction bases left unmatched: 6. DNA for the CDR3: TGTGCCAGCAGCTCCGCAGGGGGCATAAATGAGCAGTTCTTC. Amino acids: CASSSAGGINEQFF. Full variable domain (outside the CDR3, taken from reference TRBV7-6 and TRBJ2-1): GAGVSQSPRYKVTKRGQDVALRCDPISGHVSLYWYRQALGQGPEFLTYFNYEAQQDKSGLPNDRFSAERPEGSISTLTIQRTEQRDSAMYRCASSSAGGINEQFFGPGTRLTVL.

V usage is TRBV29-1 and J usage is TRBJ2-1; no clear D. Germline values: CDR1 SQVTM, CDR2 ANQGSEA. The CDR3 has 14 residues. This CDR3 is CSWPGGSSYNEQFF. The CDR3 DNA is TGCAGTTGGCCCGGCGGAAGCTCCTACAATGAGCAGTTCTTC.

This clone appeared a few times. This chain joins TRBV6-6 and TRBJ2-2, with 11 nucleotides matching TRBD2. This CDR3 region has 16 residues. Per the germline V gene, CDR1 is MNHNY and CDR2 is SVGAGI (reference sequence). V shed 0 bases, J shed 6 bases, and the junction held 3 bases outside the gene matches. The CDR3 DNA is TGTGCCAGCAGTTACTCGATAGCGGGAGGGCCCGGGGAGCTGTTTTTT. Its translation is CASSYSIAGGPGELFF.

J is TRBJ1-1 and V is TRBV4-2; D unclear. CDR1 and CDR2 (germline): LGHNA, YNFKEQ. V lost 7 bases and J 0 bases, leaving 12 bases between the germline ends. This CDR3 is built from 14 residues. CDR3 protein: CASTSPRMNTEAFF. DNA of the CDR3: TGTGCCAGCACCTCGCCGAGAATGAACACTGAAGCTTTCTTT.